Listed below are T cell receptor beta chains from one sample, sequenced in a study of graft-versus-host responses after intestinal transplantation. Clones were read by immunoSEQ multiplex PCR, and TCRdb kept only the in-frame ones, dropping some. Here the sample spans roughly 80,000 clones, about nine tenths being singletons. This material consisted of PBMCs, taken 98 days after intestinal transplantation. Receptor source: a human patient who received an intestinal transplant, so some T cells may come from the graft donor. Both conserved end residues are part of each CDR3. Fields, in order: D gene, clone size, J gene, V gene, CDR3 DNA, CDR3 protein. A D gene is named only where the DNA matches it firmly. The listing skips clone size in some rows; elsewhere it reads once, few, many or a size class.

-,-,TRBJ1-2,TRBV5-1,TGCGCCAGCGGGGCGGACAGTAAAGGGAGTGGCTACACCTTC,CASGADSKGSGYTF
-,once,TRBJ2-1,TRBV5-6,TGTGCCAGCAGCTATTCCGTTTACAATGAGCAGTTCTTC,CASSYSVYNEQFF
-,-,TRBJ1-3,TRBV7-6,TGTGCCAGCAGCCGCGGGGGGTCAGGAAACACCATATATTTT,CASSRGGSGNTIYF
-,-,TRBJ2-2,TRBV11-3,TGTGCCAGCAGCCCCCGCCCTTTTACCGAGCTGTTTTTT,CASSPRPFTELFF
-,-,TRBJ2-2,TRBV18,TGTGCCAGCTCACCACAACAGCTCACCGGGGAGCTGTTTTTT,CASSPQQLTGELFF
TRBD1,-,TRBJ2-7,TRBV25-1,TGTGCCAGCAGTGAGACAGGGGCCTGGAGGGAGCAGTACTTC,CASSETGAWREQYF
-,-,TRBJ2-2,TRBV21-1,TGTGCCAGCAGCACCCAGGGGGCCGATCCCACCGGGGAGCTGTTTTTT,CASSTQGADPTGELFF
-,-,TRBJ2-3,TRBV6-1,TGTGCCAGCAGTGAAGCGCTGGGACACCACACAGATACGCAGTATTTT,CASSEALGHHTDTQYF
TRBD1,-,TRBJ2-1,TRBV18,TGTGCCAGCTCATCTCCGGACAGGGGCAATGAGCAGTTCTTC,CASSSPDRGNEQFF
-,-,TRBJ2-7,TRBV6-5,TGTGCCAGCATAGGTGAAGGGATCTACGAGCAGTACTTC,CASIGEGIYEQYF
-,-,TRBJ1-1,TRBV2,TGTGCCAGCAGTGTGAACAGGAACACTGAAGCTTTCTTT,CASSVNRNTEAFF
-,-,TRBJ2-3,TRBV4-1,TGCGCCAGCAGCCGCCGGTCCTTAGGGCTCGCAGACACAGATACGCAGTATTTT,CASSRRSLGLADTDTQYF
TRBD1,-,TRBJ2-7,TRBV5-5,TGTGCCAGCAGCTTGGCCGGGACAGACGGCTACGAGCAGTACTTC,CASSLAGTDGYEQYF
-,-,TRBJ1-1,TRBV2,TGTGCCAGCAGGCGGGAGAGGAACTCCCGAACTGAAGCTTTCTTT,CASRRERNSRTEAFF
-,-,TRBJ2-7,TRBV19,TGTGCCAGTAGTATGCTAGTGGGGGGTTCCTACGAGCAGTACTTC,CASSMLVGGSYEQYF
TRBD1,-,TRBJ1-3,TRBV6-4,TGTGCCACCCCGGGACAGGGGACCCTTTTTGGAAACACCATATATTTT,CATPGQGTLFGNTIYF
-,-,TRBJ2-3,TRBV11-1,TGTGCCAGCAGCTTAGCTGGCTGGGAGTCGGACACAGATACGCAGTATTTT,CASSLAGWESDTDTQYF
-,-,TRBJ1-1,TRBV21-1,TGTGCCAGCAGCCCTGGGGGTGGGACGGGTGAAACTGAAGCTTTCTTT,CASSPGGGTGETEAFF
TRBD1,-,TRBJ1-1,TRBV6-5,TGTGCCAGCAGTCGCCCTACAGGGGGCGCGACTGAAGCTTTCTTT,CASSRPTGGATEAFF
-,-,TRBJ1-4,TRBV5-1,TGCGCCAGCAGCTTGGGCAGAGTAAATGAAAAACTGTTTTTT,CASSLGRVNEKLFF
TRBD1,-,TRBJ2-4,TRBV30,TGTGCCTGGAGACCAGGGGGCGCGATCATTCAGTACTTC,CAWRPGGAIIQYF
-,-,TRBJ2-7,TRBV5-1,TGCGCCAGCAGCTTGGGACAGAATACCTACGAGCAGTACTTC,CASSLGQNTYEQYF
-,once,TRBJ2-2,TRBV6-1,TGTGCCAGCAGTGACCCGAGGGGGGCCCGGGACACCGGGGAGCTGTTTTTT,CASSDPRGARDTGELFF
-,few,TRBJ2-3,TRBV5-5,TGTGCCAGCAGCTTGGTGTGGGCGAGCACAGATACGCAGTATTTT,CASSLVWASTDTQYF
-,-,TRBJ2-7,TRBV5-1,TGCGCCAGCAGGAATTCTATGGCTATCGGATCCTCAGAGCAGTACTTC,CASRNSMAIGSSEQYF
-,-,TRBJ2-5,TRBV11-2,TGTGCCAGCAGCCCTGAGGGGCAGGACCATACACAAGAGACCCAGTACTTC,CASSPEGQDHTQETQYF
TRBD1,-,TRBJ2-7,TRBV9,TGTGCCAGCAGCGTAGCCGCGGACAGGGAAACCTACGAGCAGTACTTC,CASSVAADRETYEQYF
TRBD2,-,TRBJ2-3,TRBV7-2,TGTGCCAGCAGCTTAACGGGGGGGCCAACAGATACGCAGTATTTT,CASSLTGGPTDTQYF
TRBD1,-,TRBJ1-4,TRBV30,TGTGCCTGGAGTGTACATCTTGGACAGGGGAATGAAAAACTGTTTTTT,CAWSVHLGQGNEKLFF
TRBD1,-,TRBJ2-2,TRBV6-1,TGTGCCACCGGGACAGGGGTCACCGGGGAGCTGTTTTTT,CATGTGVTGELFF
TRBD2,-,TRBJ2-7,TRBV7-3,TGTGCCAGCAGCTTACTGGCGGGGGGTTCCTACGAGCAGTACTTC,CASSLLAGGSYEQYF
-,-,TRBJ1-2,TRBV19,TGTGCCAGTAGTATAGAAACAGGGCAACCCGAGGGCTACACCTTC,CASSIETGQPEGYTF
-,-,TRBJ2-3,TRBV20-1,TGCAGTGCAATCCTCCGGGATACGCAGTATTTT,CSAILRDTQYF
TRBD1,-,TRBJ2-7,TRBV28,TGTGCCAGCACCGTAATAGGGACAGGCTCCTACGAGCAGTACTTC,CASTVIGTGSYEQYF
TRBD1,-,TRBJ2-7,TRBV14,TGTGCCAGCAGCTTAATGGGACAGGGGTACGAGCAGTACTTC,CASSLMGQGYEQYF
TRBD1,-,TRBJ1-2,TRBV4-3,TGCGCCAGCAGCCAGGACAGGGGGCGGTCGAACTATGGCTACACCTTC,CASSQDRGRSNYGYTF
-,-,TRBJ2-7,TRBV18,TGTGCCAGCTCACCGAAGGCTGGTGACGTCGAGCAGTACTTC,CASSPKAGDVEQYF
-,-,TRBJ2-3,TRBV28,TGTGCCAGCAGTTTATTGGGAAATACGCAGTATTTT,CASSLLGNTQYF
-,-,TRBJ2-1,TRBV7-9,TGTGCCAGCAGCTCCGATAGGCCAGGGACCTACAATGAGCAGTTCTTC,CASSSDRPGTYNEQFF
-,-,TRBJ1-2,TRBV18,TGTGCCAGCTCACCAATGGAGGGCTATGGCTACACCTTC,CASSPMEGYGYTF
-,-,TRBJ2-3,TRBV19,TGTGCCAGTAGTATTAAGGGAGCAGATACGCAGTATTTT,CASSIKGADTQYF
TRBD1,-,TRBJ2-4,TRBV28,TGTGCCAGCAGCGGGACAGGTATTATTCAGTACTTC,CASSGTGIIQYF
TRBD2,-,TRBJ2-7,TRBV6-1,TGTGCCAGCAGTGAGGCGGGAGGGCCGGGTGAGCAGTACTTC,CASSEAGGPGEQYF
-,-,TRBJ2-3,TRBV4-1,TGCGCCAGCAGCCGGCAGAACACAGATACGCAGTATTTT,CASSRQNTDTQYF
TRBD2,-,TRBJ2-5,TRBV2,TGTGCCAGCGCCGCCGAGCGGGGGCTCCGGGAGACCCAGTACTTC,CASAAERGLRETQYF
-,-,TRBJ2-1,TRBV4-2,TGTGCCAGCGGCCAAGAGGCTCCCGTAAACAATGAGCAGTTCTTC,CASGQEAPVNNEQFF
TRBD1,few,TRBJ1-6,TRBV6-5,TGTGCCAGCAGTTACGGCGGGACAGGGGACTCACCCCTCCACTTT,CASSYGGTGDSPLHF
-,-,TRBJ1-5,TRBV30,TGTGCCTGGGCCAATTCGATTAGTCAGCCCCAGCATTTT,CAWANSISQPQHF
-,-,TRBJ2-1,TRBV7-9,TGTGCCAGCAGCCCCGGCAAGGCGGTCTACAATGAGCAGTTCTTC,CASSPGKAVYNEQFF
-,-,TRBJ2-3,TRBV6-1,TGTGCCAGCACGAAGGCGGTAAGCACAGATACGCAGTATTTT,CASTKAVSTDTQYF
-,-,TRBJ1-5,TRBV28,TGTGCCAGCAGGCCAGCGGACCTCATGAATCAGCCCCAGCATTTT,CASRPADLMNQPQHF
-,-,TRBJ2-1,TRBV5-4,TGTGCCAGCGGAGGAGGGGGGCCTCCTGACGGGGAGCAGTTCTTC,CASGGGGPPDGEQFF